This TCR delta chain derives from a study of gamma-delta T cells after stem cell transplantation. Germline V lookup: CDR1 GEAIGNYY, CDR2 EKD. The CDR3 is 19 amino acids. V lost 3 bases and J 1 base, leaving 26 bases between the germline ends. This clone counts as medium-sized (0.01 to 0.1%). TCRdb called clones from the RT-PCR reads again using CATT. The top ten clones hold 23% of a sample with some 2,500 delta-chain clones, around 21% of them seen once. The source material was gamma-delta T cells. The TCR comes from a human donor. It is not recorded whose cells these are; they may come from a transplant donor. This rearrangement joins TRDV2 to TRDJ1; possibly TRDD3 for D (6 bases). CDR3 amino acids: CACDPVSIGDFEVTDKLIF. For the CDR3, the DNA is TGTGCCTGTGACCCCGTTTCTATTGGGGATTTTGAGGTCACCGATAAACTCATCTTT.